This T cell receptor (beta chain) originates from a study of PD-L1 blockade in urothelial cancer. Study-level background: Analyzed time points were 3 weeks (second dose) and 6 weeks after therapy began.

Method: immunoSEQ multiplex PCR; TCRdb's copy keeps in-frame clones and lacks some. The sample lists approximately 65,000 clones; roughly 89% were seen once. V was clipped by 6 bases and J by 0 bases; unmatched bases: 7. Germline V gene lookup returns CDR1 KGHSH and CDR2 LQKENI. CDR3 length: 15 amino acids. The receptor was isolated from a man aged 55 to 70 with urothelial cancer. This specimen was PBMCs, taken around atezolizumab (anti-PD-L1) treatment. The chain is built from TRBV18 and TRBJ1-1; TRBD1 aligns across 7 bases. The CDR3 region is CASSSGTDLNTEAFF. The CDR3, as DNA: TGTGCCAGCTCCTCGGGGACAGACTTGAACACTGAAGCTTTCTTT.